The 16 T cell receptor beta chains in this list originate from one sample, sequenced in a study of T cells expressing NK-cell markers. TCRdb reprocessed the 5' RACE reads; each CDR3 protein has one entry and no DNA is given. The sample includes about 380,000 distinct CDR3 sequences. The sample taken for sequencing was blood T cells: a sorted CD56 or NKG2C T cell subset, CD4+ or CD8+ T cells, or bulk PBMC T cells (not recorded which). The receptors originated from a man aged 18-75 years in good health.

The CDR3 region is CASSIAANSYEQYF. The genes are TRBV4-2 and TRBJ2-7; TCRdb designates TRBD2, a call that cannot be tested without DNA. The CDR3 loop spans 14 amino acids. From germline, CDR1 is LGHNA and CDR2 YNFKEQ.

The rearrangement joins TRBV10-3 to TRBJ2-7; TCRdb names TRBD1, which stays unverified in the absence of DNA. This CDR3 is built from 12 residues. The V gene's germline CDR1 is ENHRY and CDR2 SYGVKD. Here the CDR3 reads CAIMTGGGEQYF.

This chain uses TRBV7-9 with TRBJ1-2; TCRdb's assignment of TRBD1 cannot be checked, as there is no DNA. This CDR3 contains 16 residues. In germline, CDR1 is SEHNR, CDR2 FQNEAQ (reference sequence). The CDR3 sequence is CASSFGTGALGNGYTF.

The rearrangement uses TRBV9 and TRBJ1-6. The CDR3 length is 15 residues. Germline-derived CDR1 and CDR2 are SGDLS and YYNGEE. CDR3 sequence: CASSVVADYNSPLHF.

The genes are TRBV6-1 and TRBJ2-5; TCRdb proposes TRBD2, but this gene call is untestable without DNA. This CDR3 has 14 residues. Germline-derived CDR1 and CDR2 are MNHNS and SASEGT. CDR3 sequence: CASVGRSGEETQYF.

The chain uses TRBV12-3 or TRBV12-4 and TRBJ1-5. CDR3 length equals 15 residues. This CDR3 reads CASSVAGKGNQPQHF.

V is TRBV20-1 and J is TRBJ1-5; TCRdb reports TRBD1, a call that lacks DNA to check it against. Germline CDR1 reads DFQATT; CDR2 reads SNEGSKA (reference sequence). The CDR3 spans 15 residues. The CDR3 here is CSAGDRGRPHQPQHF.

The V gene is TRBV18, the J gene TRBJ2-7; the TCRdb D gene call, TRBD1, has no DNA to confirm it. There are 16 residues in the CDR3. Germline lookup yields CDR1 KGHSH and CDR2 LQKENI. CDR3 residues: CASSPPTGTGNYEQYF.

This chain connects TRBV5-1 to TRBJ2-1; without DNA, the TCRdb call of TRBD1 cannot be checked. CDR3 size: 15 residues. CDR1 is SGHRS, CDR2 YFSETQ, per germline. CDR3 residues: CASRPGGGTYNEQFF.

The chain carries TRBV5-1 and TRBJ2-5; TCRdb designates TRBD2, a call that cannot be tested without DNA. Germline-derived CDR1 and CDR2 are SGHRS and YFSETQ. This CDR3 has 14 amino acids. CDR3 region: CASSSGDAQETQYF.

The gene calls are TRBV12-5 and TRBJ1-3. The V gene's germline CDR1 is LGHNT and CDR2 FRNRAP. This CDR3 has 14 amino acids. CDR3 sequence reads: CASGLVLTGNTIYF.

The rearrangement uses TRBV19 and TRBJ2-3; with no DNA, the TCRdb D assignment of TRBD1 cannot be verified. Germline CDR1 is LNHDA and CDR2 is SQIVND (reference sequence). This CDR3 region has 15 residues. CDR3 sequence: CASSTWTGGTDTQYF. Full variable domain (missing parts from reference TRBV19 and TRBJ2-3): DGGITQSPKYLFRKEGQNVTLSCEQNLNHDAMYWYRQDPGQGLRLIYYSQIVNDFQKGDIAEGYSVSREKKESFPLTVTSAQKNPTAFYLCASSTWTGGTDTQYFGPGTRLTVL.

The gene calls are TRBV29-1 and TRBJ1-5; lacking DNA, the TRBD1 call made by TCRdb goes unchecked. Germline V CDR1 and CDR2: SQVTM, ANQGSEA. The CDR3 consists of 13 residues. CDR3 protein: CSVVTGANQPQHF.

The V gene is TRBV12-3 or TRBV12-4, the J gene TRBJ2-7; there is no DNA to check the TCRdb D call of TRBD1. CDR3 size: 13 residues. This CDR3 reads CASRPGQGREQYF.

The chain carries TRBV24-1 and TRBJ2-5; TCRdb's assignment of TRBD1 cannot be checked, as there is no DNA. This CDR3 contains 15 residues. Germline-derived CDR1 and CDR2 are KGHDR and SFDVKD. The CDR3 sequence is CATSDSRQFQETQYF.

This rearrangement joins TRBV4-1 to TRBJ1-1; TCRdb picks TRBD1, but there is no DNA to check that call. The CDR3 is 15 amino acids. Germline CDR1 and CDR2: MGHRA and YSYEKL. The CDR3 is CASSSRGPMNTEAFF.